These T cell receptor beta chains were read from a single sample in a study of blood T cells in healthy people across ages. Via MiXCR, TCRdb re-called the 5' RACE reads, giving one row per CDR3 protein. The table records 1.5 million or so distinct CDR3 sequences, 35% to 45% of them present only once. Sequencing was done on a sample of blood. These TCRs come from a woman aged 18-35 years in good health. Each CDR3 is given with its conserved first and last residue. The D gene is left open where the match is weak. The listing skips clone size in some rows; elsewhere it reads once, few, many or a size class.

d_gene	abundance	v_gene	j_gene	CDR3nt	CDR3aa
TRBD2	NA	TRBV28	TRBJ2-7	TGTGCCAGCCATCGTGGTATAGCGGGAGATTACGAGCAGTACTTC	CASHRGIAGDYEQYF
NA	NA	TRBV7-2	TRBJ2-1	TGTGCCAGCAGCTTAGCGCCACTAGCACAGGGGAATGAGCGGTTCTTC	CASSLAPLAQGNERFF
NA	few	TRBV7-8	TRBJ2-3	TGTGCCAGCAGCCTGATTATTAGCGGAGATACGCAGTATTTT	CASSLIISGDTQYF
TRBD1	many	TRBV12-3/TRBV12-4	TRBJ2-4	TGTGCCAGCAGTAACACCGGGACAGGCCCGGTCGACATTCAGTACTTC	CASSNTGTGPVDIQYF
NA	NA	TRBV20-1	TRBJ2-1	TGTAGTGCCACAGCCCCGGGAAGGACCCACAATGAGCAGTTCTTC	CSATAPGRTHNEQFF
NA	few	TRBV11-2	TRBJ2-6	TGTGCCAGCAGGACCCTCCGTGTAAACGGGGCCAACGTCCTGACTTTC	CASRTLRVNGANVLTF
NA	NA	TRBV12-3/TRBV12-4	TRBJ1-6	TGTGCCAGCAGTTTAGATCGGGAAGGCTCCTATAATTCACCCCTCCACTTT	CASSLDREGSYNSPLHF
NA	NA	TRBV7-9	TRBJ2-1	TGTGCCAGCTTTTTCTTCGGGTTAAGCTCCTACAATGAGCAGTTCTTC	CASFFFGLSSYNEQFF
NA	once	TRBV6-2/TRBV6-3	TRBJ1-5	TGTGCCAGCAGTCCCCGGCGGGGCCAAAGCAATCAGCCCCAGCATTTT	CASSPRRGQSNQPQHF
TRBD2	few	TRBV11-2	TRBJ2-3	TGTGCCAGCAGCTTAGTTAGCGGGGTTCTAACGCAGTATTTT	CASSLVSGVLTQYF
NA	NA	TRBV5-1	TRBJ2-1	TGCGCCAGCAGCTTTAGGGTGGACTCCTACAATGAGCAGTTCTTC	CASSFRVDSYNEQFF
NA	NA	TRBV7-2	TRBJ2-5	TGTGCCAGCAGCTTAGGACAGGCTAGCCTAGAGACCCAGTACTTC	CASSLGQASLETQYF
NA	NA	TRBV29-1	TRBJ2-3	TGCAGCGGGCTGGGACCGTTCACAGATACGCAGTATTTT	CSGLGPFTDTQYF
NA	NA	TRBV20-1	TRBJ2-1	TGCCCTGAGACGCGGGGTCCTCCTGGGGAGCAGTTCTTC	CPETRGPPGEQFF
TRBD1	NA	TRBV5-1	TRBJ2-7	TGCGCCAGCAGCGAACCGACAGGGGTCAACGAGCAGTACTTC	CASSEPTGVNEQYF
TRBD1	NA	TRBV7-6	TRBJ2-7	TGTGCCAGCAGCTTACGTTACAGGGGACCTGTCTACAATGAGCAGTACTTC	CASSLRYRGPVYNEQYF
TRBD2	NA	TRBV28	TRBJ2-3	TGTGCCAGCAGTTTTCGTGGGGGGGTCCCAGATACGCAGTATTTT	CASSFRGGVPDTQYF
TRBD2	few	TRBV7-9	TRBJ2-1	TGTGCCAGCAGCTCCTTGATCACTAGCGGGCGGGGTGAGCAGTTCTTC	CASSSLITSGRGEQFF
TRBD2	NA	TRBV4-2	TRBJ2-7	TGTGCCAGCAGCCAAGAGGTTAGCGGGTCCTACGAGCAGTACTTC	CASSQEVSGSYEQYF
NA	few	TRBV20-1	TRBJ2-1	TGCAGTGCTAGGTCCAGCGCCTTAGCCCCCGCCCGCCCCGATGAGCAGTTCTTC	CSARSSALAPARPDEQFF
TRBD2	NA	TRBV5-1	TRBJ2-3	TGCGCCAGCAACTTGTTGGCTCTAGCGGGAGGTCGGACAGATACGCAGTATTTT	CASNLLALAGGRTDTQYF
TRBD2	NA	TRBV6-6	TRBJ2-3	TGTGCCAGCAGTTACTGGTCTAGCGGGGGGGATACGCAGTATTTT	CASSYWSSGGDTQYF
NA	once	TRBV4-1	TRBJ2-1	TGCGCCAGCAGCCAAGATGAGCCCACCCTTCGTCTCTACAATGAGCAGTTCTTC	CASSQDEPTLRLYNEQFF
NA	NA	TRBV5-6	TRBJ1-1	TGTGCCAGCAGCTCCCGCCCCAGGGTGGACACTGAAGCTTTCTTT	CASSSRPRVDTEAFF
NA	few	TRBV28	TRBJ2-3	TGTGCCAGCAGAAATACCGGGACGGAGCATGATACGCAGTATTTT	CASRNTGTEHDTQYF
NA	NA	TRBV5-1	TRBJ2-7	TGCGCCAGCAGCCTAAATCGGGACACCCACCTCTTCTACAATGAGCAGTACTTC	CASSLNRDTHLFYNEQYF
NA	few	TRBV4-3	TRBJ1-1	TGCGCCAGCAGCTGGACGGGGAGGGGCACTGAAGCTTTCTTT	CASSWTGRGTEAFF
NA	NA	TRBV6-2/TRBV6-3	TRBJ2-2	TGTGCCAGCAACCCACAGGGACCCGGGGAGCTGTTTTTT	CASNPQGPGELFF
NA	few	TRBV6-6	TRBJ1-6	TGTGCCAGCAGTTACGGCAGACGGAGCTCCTATAATTCACCCCTCCACTTT	CASSYGRRSSYNSPLHF
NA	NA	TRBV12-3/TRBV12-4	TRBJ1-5	TGTGCCAGCAGTTATGTGGACAATCAGCCCCAGCATTTT	CASSYVDNQPQHF
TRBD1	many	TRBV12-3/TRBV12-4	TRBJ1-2	TGTGCCAGCAGTCCCGGGACAGGCTACTATGGCTACACCTTC	CASSPGTGYYGYTF
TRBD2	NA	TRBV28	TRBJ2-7	TGTGCCAGCAGTCGAATAGCGGGAAGCTACGAGCAGTACTTC	CASSRIAGSYEQYF
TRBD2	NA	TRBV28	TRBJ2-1	TGTGCCAGCAGTTTACCTAGCGGAGAACTCAATGAGCAGTTCTTC	CASSLPSGELNEQFF
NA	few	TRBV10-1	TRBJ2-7	TGCGCCAGCAGTGAGGCAGGGATTGACTCCTACGAGCAGTACTTC	CASSEAGIDSYEQYF
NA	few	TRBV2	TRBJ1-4	TGTGCCAGCAGGACCCACGGGGTGGCTAATGAAAAACTGTTTTTT	CASRTHGVANEKLFF
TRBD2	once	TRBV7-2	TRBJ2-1	TGTGCCAGCAGCTTAGCTGCTAGCGGGAACTGCAATGAGCAGTTCTTC	CASSLAASGNCNEQFF
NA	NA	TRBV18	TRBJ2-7	TGTGCCAGCTCACCATTGTTGGGGGACGAGCAGTACTTC	CASSPLLGDEQYF
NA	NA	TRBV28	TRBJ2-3	TGTGCCAGCAGAGACCCCGGAGGGGGCCTCACAGATACGCAGTATTTT	CASRDPGGGLTDTQYF